This TCR beta chain is drawn from a study of blood T cell repertoires in COVID-19. Study details: In each case, the material was cDNA or gDNA derived from T cells, B-cell-depleted T cells, or PBMCs.

Under the authors' procedure: Quantification of nucleated cells was approximated via reference gene primer amplification. Profiling relied on immunoSEQ multiplex PCR, and the TCRdb table lists in-frame clones only, not all of them. V and J calls and clone size are given by that table; D and trimming were obtained from the DNA. Of 200,000 to 300,000 clones listed, approximately 81% are singletons. Germline V lookup: CDR1 DFQATT, CDR2 SNEGSKA (reference sequence). Trimming stripped 7 bases from V and 2 bases from J, with 10 bases between. The CDR3 contains 12 residues. This sequence originates from a man aged 60 to 69 with acute or convalescent COVID-19. The J gene is TRBJ2-3, the V gene TRBV20-1; D is unclear. Sequenced material: peripheral blood. The CDR3 spells CSVSDNTDTQYF. In DNA, the CDR3 is TGCAGTGTGAGTGATAACACAGATACGCAGTATTTT.